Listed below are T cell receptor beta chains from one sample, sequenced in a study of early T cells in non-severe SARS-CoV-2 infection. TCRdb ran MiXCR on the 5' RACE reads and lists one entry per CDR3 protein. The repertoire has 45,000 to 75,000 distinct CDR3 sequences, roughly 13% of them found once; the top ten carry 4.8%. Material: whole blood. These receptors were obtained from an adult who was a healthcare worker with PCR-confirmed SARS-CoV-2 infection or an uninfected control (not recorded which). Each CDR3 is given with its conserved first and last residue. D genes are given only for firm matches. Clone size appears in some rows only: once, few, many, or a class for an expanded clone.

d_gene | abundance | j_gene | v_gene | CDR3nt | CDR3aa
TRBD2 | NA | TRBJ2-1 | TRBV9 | TGTGCCAGCAGCGCCCTGACTAGCGGGACTCTTCACAATGAGCAGTTCTTC | CASSALTSGTLHNEQFF
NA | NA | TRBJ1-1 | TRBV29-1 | TGCAGCGTTGTGATCATGGGGATATCCACTGAAGCTTTCTTT | CSVVIMGISTEAFF
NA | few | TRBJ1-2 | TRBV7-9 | TGTGCCAGCAGCTTCCGGGCATCCTATGGCTACACCTTC | CASSFRASYGYTF
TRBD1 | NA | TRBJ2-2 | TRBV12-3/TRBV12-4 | TGTGCCAGCAGTCCACGGACAGGGGCCGGGGAGCTGTTTTTT | CASSPRTGAGELFF
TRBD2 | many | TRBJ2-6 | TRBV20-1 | TGCAGTGCTAGACGGGGGGAAGCAGGGGCCAACGTCCTGACTTTC | CSARRGEAGANVLTF
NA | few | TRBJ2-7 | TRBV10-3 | TGTGCCATCAGTGAGTCTGGTCTCGAGCAGTACTTC | CAISESGLEQYF
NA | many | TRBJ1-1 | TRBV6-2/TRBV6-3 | TGTGCCAGCAGTCAGCAGGACAGCAACACTGAAGCTTTCTTT | CASSQQDSNTEAFF
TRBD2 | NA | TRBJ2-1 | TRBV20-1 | TGCAGTGCTAGAGGGACTAGCGGATTACTCATGGATGAGCAGTTCTTC | CSARGTSGLLMDEQFF
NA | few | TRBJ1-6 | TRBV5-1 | TGCGCCAGCAGCTTGGACGTGTATTCACCCCTCCACTTT | CASSLDVYSPLHF
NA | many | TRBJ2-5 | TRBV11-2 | TGTGCCAGCAGCTTATACCTAGGAGAGACCCAGTACTTC | CASSLYLGETQYF
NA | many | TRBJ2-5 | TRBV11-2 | TGTGCCAGCAGCCTGGGACTTAGGCAAGAGACCCAGTACTTC | CASSLGLRQETQYF
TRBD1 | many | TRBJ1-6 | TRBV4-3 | TGCGCCAGCAGTCCGGGACAGGGCTCTCCACCCCTCCACTTT | CASSPGQGSPPLHF
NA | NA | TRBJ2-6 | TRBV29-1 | TGCAGCGTCCTAGGCCAGCCGTCTGGGGCCAACGTCCTGATTTTC | CSVLGQPSGANVLIF
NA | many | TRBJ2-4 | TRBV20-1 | TGCAGCCAACTGCCCGGGCTAGCCAAAAACATTCAGTACTTC | CSQLPGLAKNIQYF
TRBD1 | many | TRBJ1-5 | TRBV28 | TGTGCCAGCAGTTCGAGTGGGACAGGGTATCAGCCCCAGCATTTT | CASSSSGTGYQPQHF
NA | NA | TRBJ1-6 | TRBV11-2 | TGTGCCAGCAGCTTAGTGGCGGGTACGTCGCCCCTCCACTTT | CASSLVAGTSPLHF
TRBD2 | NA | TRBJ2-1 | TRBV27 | TGTGCCAGCAGTTTCTTGCTCGCGGGAGGGCCCAATGAGCAGTTCTTC | CASSFLLAGGPNEQFF
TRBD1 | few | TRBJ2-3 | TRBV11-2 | TGTGCCAGCAGCCGGCGTTGGAAGCCTTCCGGGACAGAAAACACAGATACGCAGTATTTT | CASSRRWKPSGTENTDTQYF
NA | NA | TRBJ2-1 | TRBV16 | TGTGCCAGCAGCCAATTTGGTGAGCAGTTCTTC | CASSQFGEQFF
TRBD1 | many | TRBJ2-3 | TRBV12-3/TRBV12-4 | TGTGCCAGCAGTTTAGAGGGACAGGGGACAGATACGCAGTATTTT | CASSLEGQGTDTQYF
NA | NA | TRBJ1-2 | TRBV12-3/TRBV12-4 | TGTGCCAGCAGTCCCTCAGCTGACTATGGCTACACCTTC | CASSPSADYGYTF
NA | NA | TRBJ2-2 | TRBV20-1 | TGCAGTGCCCGGAGGGGGGCCACCGGGGAGCTGTTTTTT | CSARRGATGELFF
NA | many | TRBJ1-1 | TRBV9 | TGTGCCAGCAGCGTAGGTGGGGACCGCGCTGAAGCTTTCTTT | CASSVGGDRAEAFF
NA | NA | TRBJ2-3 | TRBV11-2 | TGTGCCAGCAGCGCGGGGACAATATACAGCACAGATACGCAGTATTTT | CASSAGTIYSTDTQYF
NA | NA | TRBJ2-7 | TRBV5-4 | TGTGCCAGCAGCCGGGGTCTCTCCTCTGACGAGCAGTACTTC | CASSRGLSSDEQYF
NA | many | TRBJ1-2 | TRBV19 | TGTGCCAGTAGTATACCCAACTATGGCTACACCTTC | CASSIPNYGYTF
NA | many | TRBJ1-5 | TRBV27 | TGTGCCAGCAGTTTATCGGTGGGACAGCCCCAGCATTTT | CASSLSVGQPQHF
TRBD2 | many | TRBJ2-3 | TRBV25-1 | TGTGCCAGCAGTGAATGGCTAGCGGACACAGATACGCAGTATTTT | CASSEWLADTDTQYF
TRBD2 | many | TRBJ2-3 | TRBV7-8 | TGTGCCAGCAGCTCGGGGACTAGCGGTAGCACAGATACGCAGTATTTT | CASSSGTSGSTDTQYF
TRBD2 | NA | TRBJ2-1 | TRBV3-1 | TGTGCCAGCAGAGGTAGGACTAGCGGTGTAAATGAGCAGTTCTTC | CASRGRTSGVNEQFF
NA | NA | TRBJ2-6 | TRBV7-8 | TGTGCCAGCAGCTTAAGGGCGGGCCACTCTGGGGCCAACGTCCTGACTTTC | CASSLRAGHSGANVLTF
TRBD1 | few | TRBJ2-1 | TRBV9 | TGTGCCAGCAGCCCCGAGATCGGGACAGTCTACAATGAGCAGTTCTTC | CASSPEIGTVYNEQFF
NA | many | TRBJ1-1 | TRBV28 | TGTGCCAGCAGTTTATTCCCAAGTTGGTTGACGAACACTGAAGCTTTCTTT | CASSLFPSWLTNTEAFF
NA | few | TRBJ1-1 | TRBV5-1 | TGCGCCAGCAGCTGGGAGAGTCAGAACACTGAAGCTTTCTTT | CASSWESQNTEAFF
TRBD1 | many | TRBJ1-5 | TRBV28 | TGTGCCAGCAGATCGGACAGGGAAAGTCAGCCCCAGCATTTT | CASRSDRESQPQHF
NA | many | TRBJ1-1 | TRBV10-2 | TGCGCCAGCAGTGAGTACGTAGGGTTGAGGAACACTGAAGCTTTCTTT | CASSEYVGLRNTEAFF
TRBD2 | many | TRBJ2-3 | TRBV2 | TGTGCCAGCATTCTAGCGGGGGCTAGCACAGATACGCAGTATTTT | CASILAGASTDTQYF
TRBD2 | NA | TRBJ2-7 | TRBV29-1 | TGCAGCGTTCGGGAGGAAGCCTACGAGCAGTACTTC | CSVREEAYEQYF